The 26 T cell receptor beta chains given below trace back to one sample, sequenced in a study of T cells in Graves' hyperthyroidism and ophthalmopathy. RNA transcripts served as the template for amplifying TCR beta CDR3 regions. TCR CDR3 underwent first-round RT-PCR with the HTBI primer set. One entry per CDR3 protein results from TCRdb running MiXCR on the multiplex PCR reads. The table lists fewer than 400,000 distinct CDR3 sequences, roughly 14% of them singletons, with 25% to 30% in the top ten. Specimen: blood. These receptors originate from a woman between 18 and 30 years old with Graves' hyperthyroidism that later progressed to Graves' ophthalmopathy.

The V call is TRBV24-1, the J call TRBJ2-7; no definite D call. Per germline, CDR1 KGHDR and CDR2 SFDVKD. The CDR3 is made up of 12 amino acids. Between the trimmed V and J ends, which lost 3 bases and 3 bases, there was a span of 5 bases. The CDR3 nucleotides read TGTGCCACCAGTGATATGGGCTACGAGCAGTACTTC. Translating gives CATSDMGYEQYF.

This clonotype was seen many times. Written as DNA, the CDR3 is TGTGCTAGTGGTTTTCTGGCAGATACGCAGTATTTT. Translation: CASGFLADTQYF. The chain links TRBV12-5 to TRBJ2-3; D is uncertain. The CDR3 covers 12 residues. The V end lost 3 bases, the J end lost 4 bases, and 5 bases lay between the germline ends. Germline loops: CDR1 LGHNT, CDR2 FRNRAP.

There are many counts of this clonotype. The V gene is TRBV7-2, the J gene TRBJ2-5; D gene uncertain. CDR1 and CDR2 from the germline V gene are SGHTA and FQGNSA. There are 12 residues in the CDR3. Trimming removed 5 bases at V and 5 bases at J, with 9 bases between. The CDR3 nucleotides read TGTGCCAGCAGCCCCCACGGGGAGACCCAGTACTTC. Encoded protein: CASSPHGETQYF.

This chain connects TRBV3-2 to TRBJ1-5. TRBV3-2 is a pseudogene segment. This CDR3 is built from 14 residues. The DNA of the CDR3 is TGTGCCAGCAGCCAACTTCGAGGCCATCAGCCCCAGCATTTT. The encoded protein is CASSQLRGHQPQHF.

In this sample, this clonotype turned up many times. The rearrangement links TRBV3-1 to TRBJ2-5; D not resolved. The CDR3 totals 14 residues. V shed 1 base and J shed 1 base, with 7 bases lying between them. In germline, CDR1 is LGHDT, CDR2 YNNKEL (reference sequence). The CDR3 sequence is CASSQASRQETQYF. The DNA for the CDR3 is TGTGCCAGCAGCCAAGCGAGTCGCCAAGAGACCCAGTACTTC.

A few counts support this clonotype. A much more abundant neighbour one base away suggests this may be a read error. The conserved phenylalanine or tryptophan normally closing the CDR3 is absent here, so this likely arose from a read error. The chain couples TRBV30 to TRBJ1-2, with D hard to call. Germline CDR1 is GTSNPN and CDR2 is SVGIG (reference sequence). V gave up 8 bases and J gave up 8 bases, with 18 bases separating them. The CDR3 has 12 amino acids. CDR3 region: CAVRKGSGGYTL. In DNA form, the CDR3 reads TGTGCCGTCCGGAAGGGCTCAGGCGGCTACACCCTC.

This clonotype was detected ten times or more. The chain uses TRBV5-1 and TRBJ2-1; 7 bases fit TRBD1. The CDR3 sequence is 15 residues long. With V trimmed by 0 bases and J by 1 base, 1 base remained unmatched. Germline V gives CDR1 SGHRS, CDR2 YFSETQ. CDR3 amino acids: CASSLEGQSYNEQFF. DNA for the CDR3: TGCGCCAGCAGCTTGGAGGGACAGTCCTACAATGAGCAGTTCTTC.

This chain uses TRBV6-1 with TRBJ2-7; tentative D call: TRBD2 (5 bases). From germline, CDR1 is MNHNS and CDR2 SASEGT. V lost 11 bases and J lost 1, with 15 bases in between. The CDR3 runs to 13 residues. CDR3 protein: CASERGGSYEQYF. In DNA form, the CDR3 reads TGTGCCTCGGAGAGAGGCGGGTCCTACGAGCAGTACTTC.

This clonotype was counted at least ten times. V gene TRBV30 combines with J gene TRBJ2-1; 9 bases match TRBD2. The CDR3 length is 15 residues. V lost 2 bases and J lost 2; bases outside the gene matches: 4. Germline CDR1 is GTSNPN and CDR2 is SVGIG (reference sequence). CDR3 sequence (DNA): TGTGCCTGGAGTTGGGGCGGGAGGGCCTACAATGAGCAGTTCTTC. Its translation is CAWSWGGRAYNEQFF.

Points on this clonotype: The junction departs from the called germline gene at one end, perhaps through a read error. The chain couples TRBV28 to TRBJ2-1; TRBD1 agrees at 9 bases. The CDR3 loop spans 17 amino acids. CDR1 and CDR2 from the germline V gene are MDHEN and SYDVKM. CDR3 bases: TGTACCAGCAGTTGGGACGCCCCACAGGGGGCGGAAGATTCGGGGTTCTTC. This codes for CTSSWDAPQGAEDSGFF.

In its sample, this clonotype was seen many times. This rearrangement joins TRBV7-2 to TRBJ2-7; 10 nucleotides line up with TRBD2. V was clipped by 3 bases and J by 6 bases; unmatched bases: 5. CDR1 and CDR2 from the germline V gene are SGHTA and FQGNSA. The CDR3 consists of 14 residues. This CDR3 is CASSFGAGGGEQYF. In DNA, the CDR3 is TGTGCCAGCAGCTTCGGAGCGGGAGGGGGCGAGCAGTACTTC.

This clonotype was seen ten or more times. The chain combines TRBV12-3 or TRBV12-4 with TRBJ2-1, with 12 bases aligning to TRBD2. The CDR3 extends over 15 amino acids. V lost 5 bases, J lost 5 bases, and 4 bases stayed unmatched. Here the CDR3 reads CASSLTSGSHNEQFF. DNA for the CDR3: TGTGCCAGCAGTCTGACTAGCGGGAGCCACAATGAGCAGTTCTTC.

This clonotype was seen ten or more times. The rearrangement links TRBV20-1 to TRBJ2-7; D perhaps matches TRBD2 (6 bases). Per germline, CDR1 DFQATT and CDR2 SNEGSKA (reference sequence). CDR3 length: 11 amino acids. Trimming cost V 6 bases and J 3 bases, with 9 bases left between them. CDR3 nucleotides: TGCAGTGCCAGGGACTTCTACGAGCAGTACTTC. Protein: CSARDFYEQYF.

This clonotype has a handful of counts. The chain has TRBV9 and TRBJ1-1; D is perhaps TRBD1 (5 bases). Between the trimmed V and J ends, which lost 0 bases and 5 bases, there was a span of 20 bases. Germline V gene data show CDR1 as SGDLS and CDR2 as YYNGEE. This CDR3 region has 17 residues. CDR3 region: CASSVADLAQGWTEAFF. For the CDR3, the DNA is TGTGCCAGCAGCGTAGCGGATCTTGCCCAGGGTTGGACTGAAGCTTTCTTT.

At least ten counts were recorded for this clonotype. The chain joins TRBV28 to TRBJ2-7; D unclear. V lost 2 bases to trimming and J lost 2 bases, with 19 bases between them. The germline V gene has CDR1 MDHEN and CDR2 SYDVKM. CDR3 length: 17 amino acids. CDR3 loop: CASSLTRAGRNTYEQYF. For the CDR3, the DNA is TGTGCCAGCAGTTTAACGCGAGCAGGCAGGAATACCTACGAGCAGTACTTC.

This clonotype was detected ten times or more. CDR3 coding DNA: TGCGCCAGCAGCTTGGCCGGGACTAGCGGGACAGATACGCAGTATTTT. Amino acids: CASSLAGTSGTDTQYF. The chain has TRBV5-1 and TRBJ2-3, with TRBD2 matching 12 bases. Losses at the gene ends were 0 bases for V and 3 bases for J; bases not matched to a gene: 2. CDR3 length: 16 amino acids. Germline V gene data show CDR1 as SGHRS and CDR2 as YFSETQ.

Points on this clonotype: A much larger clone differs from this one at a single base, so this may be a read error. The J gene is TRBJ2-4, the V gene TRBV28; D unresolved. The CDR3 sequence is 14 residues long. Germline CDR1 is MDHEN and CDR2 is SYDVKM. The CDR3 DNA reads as TGTGCCACCAGTCCCGGGTCTGGCAAAAACATTCAGTACTTC. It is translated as CATSPGSGKNIQYF.

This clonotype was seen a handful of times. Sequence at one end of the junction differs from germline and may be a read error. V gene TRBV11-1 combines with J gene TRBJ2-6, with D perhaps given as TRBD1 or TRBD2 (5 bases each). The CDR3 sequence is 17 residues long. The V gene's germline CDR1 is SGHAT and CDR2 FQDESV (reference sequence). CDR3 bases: TGTGCCAGCAGCGCTATCGGACTCATCTCTGGGGCCAACGTCCCGACTTTC. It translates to CASSAIGLISGANVPTF.

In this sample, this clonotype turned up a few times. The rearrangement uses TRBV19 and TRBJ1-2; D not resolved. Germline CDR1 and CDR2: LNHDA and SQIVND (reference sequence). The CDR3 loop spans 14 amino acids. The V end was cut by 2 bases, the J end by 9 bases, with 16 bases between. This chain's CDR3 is CASSITDSHVSYTF. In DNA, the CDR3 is TGTGCCAGTAGTATAACGGACTCACACGTCAGCTACACCTTC.

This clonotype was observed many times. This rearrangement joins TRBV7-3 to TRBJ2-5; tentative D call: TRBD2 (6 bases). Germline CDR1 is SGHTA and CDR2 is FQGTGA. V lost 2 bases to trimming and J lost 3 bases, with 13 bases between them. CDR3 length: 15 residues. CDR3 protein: CASSLGPAGKETQYF. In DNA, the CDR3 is TGTGCCAGCAGCTTAGGGCCAGCGGGCAAAGAGACCCAGTACTTC.

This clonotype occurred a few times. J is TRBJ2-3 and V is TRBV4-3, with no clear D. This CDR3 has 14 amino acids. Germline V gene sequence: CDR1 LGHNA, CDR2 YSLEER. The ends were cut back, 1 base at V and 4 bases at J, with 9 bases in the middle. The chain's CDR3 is CASSQVKPPDTQYF. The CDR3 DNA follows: TGCGCCAGCAGCCAAGTAAAACCTCCAGATACGCAGTATTTT.

The CDR3 region has the DNA TGTGCCAGCAGCCAAGTTAGGGGACAAACCACCGGGGAGCTGTTTTTT. Its protein product is CASSQVRGQTTGELFF. This sequence joins TRBV4-2 and TRBJ2-2; a possible D gene is TRBD1 (6 bases). The germline V and J ends were trimmed by 1 base and 4 bases, with 13 bases remaining between them. This CDR3 contains 16 residues. Germline V gene lookup returns CDR1 LGHNA and CDR2 YNFKEQ.

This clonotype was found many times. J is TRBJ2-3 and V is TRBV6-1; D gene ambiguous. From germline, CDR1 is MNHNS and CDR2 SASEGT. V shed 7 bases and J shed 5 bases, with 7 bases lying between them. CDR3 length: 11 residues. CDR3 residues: CASTSVDTQYF. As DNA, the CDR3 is TGTGCCAGCACTAGTGTAGATACGCAGTATTTT.

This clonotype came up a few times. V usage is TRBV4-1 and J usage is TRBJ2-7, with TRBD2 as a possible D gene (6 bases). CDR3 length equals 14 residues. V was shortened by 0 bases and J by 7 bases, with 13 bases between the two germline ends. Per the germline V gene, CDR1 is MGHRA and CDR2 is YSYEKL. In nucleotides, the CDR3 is TGCGCCAGCAGCCAAGAACTACTAGCTATGGAGCAGTACTTC. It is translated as CASSQELLAMEQYF.

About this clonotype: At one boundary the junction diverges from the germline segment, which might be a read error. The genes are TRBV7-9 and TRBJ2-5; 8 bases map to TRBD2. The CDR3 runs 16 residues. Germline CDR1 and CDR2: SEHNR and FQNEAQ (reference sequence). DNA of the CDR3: TGTGCTAGCAGCTTAGTTTCGGCGGGAGGCCAGGAGACCCAGTACTTC. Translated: CASSLVSAGGQETQYF.

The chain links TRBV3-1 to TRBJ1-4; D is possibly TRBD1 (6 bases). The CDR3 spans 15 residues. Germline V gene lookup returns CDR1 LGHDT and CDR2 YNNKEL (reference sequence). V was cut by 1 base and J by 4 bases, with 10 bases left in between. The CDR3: CASSQGTAINEKLFF. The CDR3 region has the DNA TGTGCCAGCAGCCAAGGGACAGCCATTAATGAAAAACTGTTTTTT.